This T cell receptor beta chain was recovered during a study of T cell changes during pregnancy in multiple sclerosis. Profiling relied on immunoSEQ multiplex PCR, and the TCRdb table lists in-frame clones only, not all of them. The table has 77,000 or so clones, around 95% seen once. The V gene's germline CDR1 is SGHTA and CDR2 FQGTGA. There are 15 residues in the CDR3. Losses at the gene ends were 4 bases for V and 5 bases for J; bases not matched to a gene: 4. The input for sequencing was peripheral blood, taken in the second trimester of pregnancy. The TCR was taken from a female donor in good health, enrolled as a control in a pregnancy study. The chain joins TRBV7-3 to TRBJ1-6; 8 positions match TRBD1. Here the CDR3 reads CASSSQGANNSPLHF. Written as DNA, the CDR3 is TGTGCCAGCAGCTCTCAGGGGGCAAATAATTCACCCCTCCACTTT.